The 17 T cell receptor beta chains reported below all come from one sample, sequenced in a study of blood T cell repertoires in COVID-19. The method was immunoSEQ multiplex PCR; TCRdb's version includes in-frame clones alone and lacks a portion of them. The table records about 87,000 clones, roughly 88% of them present only once. What was sequenced was peripheral blood. Source of these receptors: an elderly woman with COVID-19, enrolled during active disease.

J is TRBJ2-7 and V is TRBV7-9; 7 bases fit TRBD1. The V and J ends lost 5 bases and 6 bases, in that order; junction bases with no gene match: 10. In germline, CDR1 is SEHNR, CDR2 FQNEAQ (reference sequence). The CDR3 length is 14 residues. The CDR3 protein is CASSRRDSVSEQYF. CDR3 coding DNA: TGTGCCAGCAGCCGCCGGGACAGTGTCTCCGAGCAGTACTTC.

This chain connects TRBV28 to TRBJ2-5, with TRBD2 identical over 8 bases. The CDR3 is 14 amino acids. The junction had 10 bases not matched to a gene; V was cut back by 5 bases and J by 8 bases. CDR1 and CDR2 from the germline V gene are MDHEN and SYDVKM. The CDR3 sequence: CASSPLGREVTQYF. The CDR3 DNA reads as TGTGCCAGCAGTCCCTTAGGGCGGGAGGTAACCCAGTACTTC. Using reference TRBV28 and TRBJ2-5 for the parts outside the CDR3, the full variable domain is DVKVTQSSRYLVKRTGEKVFLECVQDMDHENMFWYRQDPGLGLRLIYFSYDVKMKEKGDIPEGYSVSREKKERFSLILESASTNQTSMYLCASSPLGREVTQYFGPGTRLLVL.

Concerning this clone: Other DNA variants within this sample encode the same CDR3. The chain uses TRBV18 and TRBJ2-3; D might be TRBD2 (6 bases). This CDR3 comprises 15 residues. CDR1 and CDR2 from the germline V gene are KGHSH and LQKENI. V lost 3 bases to trimming and J lost 0 bases, with 10 bases between them. The CDR3 protein is CASSPLSGSTDTQYF. The CDR3 DNA is TGTGCCAGCTCACCTCTTAGCGGTAGCACAGATACGCAGTATTTT.

V usage is TRBV4-3 and J usage is TRBJ1-5, with unresolved D. CDR1 and CDR2 from the germline V gene are LGHNA and YSLEER. V lost 1 base to trimming and J lost 3 bases, with 13 bases between them. The CDR3 spans 16 residues. This chain's CDR3 is CASSQAMGRYNQPQHF. In nucleotides, the CDR3 is TGCGCCAGCAGCCAAGCTATGGGCAGATACAATCAGCCCCAGCATTTT.

V usage is TRBV7-9 and J usage is TRBJ2-5, with TRBD1 as a possible D gene (5 bases). The V gene's germline CDR1 is SEHNR and CDR2 FQNEAQ (reference sequence). V shed 2 bases and J shed 5 bases, with 15 bases lying between them. The CDR3 spans 15 residues. The CDR3 is CASSLPRQFGETQYF. The CDR3 DNA reads as TGTGCCAGCAGCTTACCACGACAGTTTGGTGAGACCCAGTACTTC.

The chain joins TRBV7-2 to TRBJ1-2, with 7 nucleotides matching TRBD1. CDR1 is SGHTA, CDR2 FQGNSA, per germline. This CDR3 has 14 residues. The V gene end was trimmed by 4 bases and the J gene end by 8 bases; junction bases not matched to a gene: 10. The CDR3: CASSSSTGVGGYTF. CDR3 coding DNA: TGTGCCAGCAGCTCCTCAACAGGGGTTGGCGGCTACACCTTC. The whole variable domain, filled in from reference TRBV7-2 and TRBJ1-2, reads GAGVSQSPSNKVTEKGKDVELRCDPISGHTALYWYRQSLGQGLEFLIYFQGNSAPDKSGLPSDRFSAERTGGSVSTLTIQRTQQEDSAVYLCASSSSTGVGGYTFGSGTRLTVV.

The rearrangement joins TRBV2 to TRBJ1-5; 8 positions match TRBD1. This CDR3 region has 20 residues. V was clipped by 0 bases and J by 5 bases; unmatched bases: 18. The V gene's germline CDR1 is SNHLY and CDR2 FYNNEI. The CDR3 nucleotides are TGTGCCAGCAGTGAAGCTATGTTCTTTGGCAGGGGGCCGGAGGATCAGCCCCAGCATTTT. This sequence encodes CASSEAMFFGRGPEDQPQHF. The entire variable domain, with the rest obtained from reference TRBV2 and TRBJ1-5, is as follows: EPEVTQTPSHQVTQMGQEVILRCVPISNHLYFYWYRQILGQKVEFLVSFYNNEISEKSEIFDDQFSVERPDGSNFTLKIRSTKLEDSAMYFCASSEAMFFGRGPEDQPQHFGDGTRLSIL.

CDR3 amino acids: CASSPWTSGGYNEQFF. The CDR3 DNA is TGTGCCAGCAGCCCCTGGACTAGCGGGGGATACAATGAGCAGTTCTTC. This chain joins TRBV11-1 and TRBJ2-1; 13 positions agree with TRBD2. Germline V gives CDR1 SGHAT, CDR2 FQDESV (reference sequence). The V and J ends lost 5 bases and 4 bases, in that order; junction bases with no gene match: 5. The CDR3 extends over 16 amino acids.

This clone was counted only a few times. The gene calls are TRBV11-3 and TRBJ2-1; 8 bases fit TRBD2. There are 14 residues in the CDR3. V shed 4 bases and J 3 bases; nucleotides not matched to a gene: 2. Per germline, CDR1 SGHNT and CDR2 YENEEA. Here the CDR3 DNA reads TGTGCCAGCAGCTCCAGCGGGGGCTACAATGAGCAGTTCTTC. Translated, it gives CASSSSGGYNEQFF.

V gene TRBV7-3 combines with J gene TRBJ1-4, with D possibly TRBD1 on 6 matching bases. The CDR3 spans 13 residues. Per germline, CDR1 SGHTA and CDR2 FQGTGA. Trimming removed 5 bases at V and 4 bases at J, with 8 bases between. The CDR3: CASSKGHNEKLFF. The CDR3 bases are TGTGCCAGCAGCAAGGGACATAATGAAAAACTGTTTTTT.

V usage is TRBV5-6 and J usage is TRBJ1-2, with D possibly matching TRBD1 (6 bases). The CDR3 contains 13 residues. Trimming stripped 3 bases from V and 8 bases from J, with 14 bases between. From germline, CDR1 is SGHDT and CDR2 YYEEEE. The CDR3 region has the DNA TGTGCCAGCAGCTCCGACAGGTTTCTAGGCTACACCTTC. Its translation is CASSSDRFLGYTF. Using reference TRBV5-6 and TRBJ1-2 for the parts outside the CDR3, the full variable domain is DAGVTQSPTHLIKTRGQQVTLRCSPKSGHDTVSWYQQALGQGPQFIFQYYEEEERQRGNFPDRFSGHQFPNYSSELNVNALLLGDSALYLCASSSDRFLGYTFGSGTRLTVV.

In its sample, this clone was seen once. This chain uses TRBV27 with TRBJ1-2; 12 bases map to TRBD1. The trim removed 6 bases at V and 1 base at J, leaving 9 bases unmatched. CDR1 is MNHEY, CDR2 SMNVEV, per germline (reference sequence). The CDR3 extends over 17 amino acids. CDR3 coding DNA: TGTGCCAGCAGACTGGGGACAGGGGGCAAGTATAACTATGGCTACACCTTC. It is translated as CASRLGTGGKYNYGYTF.

This clone occurred once. The chain joins TRBV7-3 to TRBJ1-1; a possible D gene is TRBD1 (5 bases). CDR1 SGHTA and CDR2 FQGTGA come from the germline V gene. Trimming stripped 2 bases from V and 4 bases from J, with 14 bases between. The CDR3 is 15 residues long. CDR3 DNA sequence: TGTGCCAGCAGCTTAGATTCCCAGGGCGGCACTGAAGCTTTCTTT. Its translation: CASSLDSQGGTEAFF.

As concerns this clone: The same CDR3 is also encoded by other DNA sequences in this sample. The rearrangement links TRBV9 to TRBJ2-7; TRBD2 might be the D (5 bases). The germline gives CDR1 SGDLS, CDR2 YYNGEE. Trimming took off 0 bases at V and 0 bases at J, with 7 bases between the two ends. The length of the CDR3 is 14 residues. The CDR3 region has the DNA TGTGCCAGCAGCGTAGATGGGAGCTCCTACGAGCAGTACTTC. Protein sequence: CASSVDGSSYEQYF.

This chain uses TRBV7-9 with TRBJ2-1; tentatively, D is TRBD2 (5 bases). In germline, CDR1 is SEHNR, CDR2 FQNEAQ (reference sequence). V was shortened by 0 bases and J by 7 bases, with 13 bases between the two germline ends. This CDR3 comprises 15 residues. This chain's CDR3 is CASSLAFGLGNEQFF. The CDR3, as DNA: TGTGCCAGCAGCTTAGCATTTGGACTTGGAAATGAGCAGTTCTTC.

V usage is TRBV14 and J usage is TRBJ2-2; D ambiguous. Looked up from germline, CDR1 is SGHDN and CDR2 is FVKESK. This CDR3 spans 13 amino acids. Trimming removed 4 bases from V and 5 bases from J, with 8 bases in between. The CDR3 spells CASSRLRTGELFF. The CDR3 DNA sequence: TGTGCCAGCAGCCGACTGAGGACCGGGGAGCTGTTTTTT.

V gene TRBV6-5 combines with J gene TRBJ1-1; weak D call: TRBD1 (6 bases). Trimming pared 2 bases from V and 10 bases from J, leaving 11 bases between. The CDR3 is 12 residues long. Germline V gene lookup returns CDR1 MNHEY and CDR2 SVGAGI. CDR3 sequence (DNA): TGTGCCAGCAGTTACAGGGGGGGCGGAGCTTTCTTT. Amino acid sequence: CASSYRGGGAFF.